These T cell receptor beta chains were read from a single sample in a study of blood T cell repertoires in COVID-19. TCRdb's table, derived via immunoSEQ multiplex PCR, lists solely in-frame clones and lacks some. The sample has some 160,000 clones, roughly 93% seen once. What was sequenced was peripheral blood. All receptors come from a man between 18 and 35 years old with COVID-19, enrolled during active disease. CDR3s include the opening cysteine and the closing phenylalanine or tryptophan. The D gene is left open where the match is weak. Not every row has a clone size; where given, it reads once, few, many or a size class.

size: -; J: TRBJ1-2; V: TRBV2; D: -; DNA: TGTGCCAGCAGTCACGGGGTATCGGGAGTTTATGGCTACACCTTC; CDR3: CASSHGVSGVYGYTF
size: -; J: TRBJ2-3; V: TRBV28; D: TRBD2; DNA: TGTGCCAGCTCCGCGGGCGGGAGGAACACAGATACGCAGTATTTT; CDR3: CASSAGGRNTDTQYF
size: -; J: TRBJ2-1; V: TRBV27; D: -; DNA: TGTGCCAGCAGTTTAGGGGGGTGGGATGAGCAGTTCTTC; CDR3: CASSLGGWDEQFF
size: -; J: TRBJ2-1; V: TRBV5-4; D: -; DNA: TGTGCCAGCAGCAAAGCGCTGGGGGGTGAGCAGTTCTTC; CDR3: CASSKALGGEQFF
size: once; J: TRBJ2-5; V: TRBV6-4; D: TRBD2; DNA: TGTGCCAGCAGTGAGACTAGCGGGAGCCAAGAGACCCAGTACTTC; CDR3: CASSETSGSQETQYF
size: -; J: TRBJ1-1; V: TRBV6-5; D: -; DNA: TGTGCCAGCACCAGACGGGGTGAAGCTTTCTTT; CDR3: CASTRRGEAFF
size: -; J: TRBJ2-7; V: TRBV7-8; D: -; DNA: TGTGCCAGCAGCGTCGCCTACGAGCAGTACTTC; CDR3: CASSVAYEQYF
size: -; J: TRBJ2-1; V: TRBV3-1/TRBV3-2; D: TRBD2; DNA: TGTGCCAGCAGCCAGAAACTAGCGGGAACCTACAATGAGCAGTTCTTC; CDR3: CASSQKLAGTYNEQFF
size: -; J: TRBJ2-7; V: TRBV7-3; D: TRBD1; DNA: TGTGCCAGCAGCCCAAACACGATGGCAGGGGGCAAGAACGAGCAGTACTTC; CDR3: CASSPNTMAGGKNEQYF
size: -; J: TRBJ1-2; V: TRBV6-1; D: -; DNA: TGTGCCAGCAGTGATAGGCGGGGAGACTATGGCTACACCTTC; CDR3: CASSDRRGDYGYTF
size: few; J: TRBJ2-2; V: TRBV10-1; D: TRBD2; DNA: TGCGCCAGCAGTGTTAGCGGGGATTCCGGGGAGCTGTTTTTT; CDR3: CASSVSGDSGELFF
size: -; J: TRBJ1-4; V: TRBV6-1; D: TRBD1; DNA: TGTGCCAGCAGTGCCCGACAGGGTCGGGAAACTAATGAAAAACTGTTTTTT; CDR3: CASSARQGRETNEKLFF
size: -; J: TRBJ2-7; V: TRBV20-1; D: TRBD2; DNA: TGCAGTGCTAGTCCTCAACTAGCGGGAGGGGGCGCCTACGAGCAGTACTTC; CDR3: CSASPQLAGGGAYEQYF
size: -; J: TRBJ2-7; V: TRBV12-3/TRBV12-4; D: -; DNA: TGTGCCAGCAGTTTAAACAGGGTTTACGAGCAGTACTTC; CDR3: CASSLNRVYEQYF
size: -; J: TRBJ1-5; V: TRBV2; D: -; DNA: TGTGCCAGCACGCCTGGGCTCAATCAGCCCCAGCATTTT; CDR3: CASTPGLNQPQHF
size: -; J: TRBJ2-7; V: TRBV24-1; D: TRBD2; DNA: TGTGCCACCAGTGACTCCGGGACTAGCGGGAACGAGCAGTACTTC; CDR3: CATSDSGTSGNEQYF
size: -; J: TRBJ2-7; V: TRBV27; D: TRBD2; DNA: TGTGCCAGCAGTTCCCTAGCGGAAAGCTCCTACGAGCAGTACTTC; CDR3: CASSSLAESSYEQYF
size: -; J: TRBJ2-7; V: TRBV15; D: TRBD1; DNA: TGTGCCACCAGCAGAGGGACAGGGAGCCACCGATACTACGAGCAGTACTTC; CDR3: CATSRGTGSHRYYEQYF
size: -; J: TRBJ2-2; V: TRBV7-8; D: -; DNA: TGTGCCAGCAGCTTACAGGGTCTCGACACCGGGGAGCTGTTTTTT; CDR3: CASSLQGLDTGELFF
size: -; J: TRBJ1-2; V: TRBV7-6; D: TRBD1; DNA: TGTGCCAGCAGCTCTGGACAGGGGCCAAACTATGGCTACACCTTC; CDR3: CASSSGQGPNYGYTF
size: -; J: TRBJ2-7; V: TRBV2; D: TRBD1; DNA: TGTGCCAGCAGTGAAATGGGACAGGGGGCGAGCGAGCAGTACTTC; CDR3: CASSEMGQGASEQYF
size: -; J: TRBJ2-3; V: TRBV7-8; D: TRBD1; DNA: TGTGCCAGCAGCTTATTTGGACAGGGCCTCACAGATACGCAGTATTTT; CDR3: CASSLFGQGLTDTQYF
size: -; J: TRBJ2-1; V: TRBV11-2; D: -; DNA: TGTGCCAGCAGCGGAATAGCGGGACAGACCTACAATGAGCAGTTCTTC; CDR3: CASSGIAGQTYNEQFF
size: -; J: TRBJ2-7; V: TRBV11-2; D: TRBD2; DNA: TGTGCCAGCAGCTTAGGTCCGGGAGGGCCAATTGGGGAGCAGTACTTC; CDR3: CASSLGPGGPIGEQYF
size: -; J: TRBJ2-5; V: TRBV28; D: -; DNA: TGTGCCAGCAGTTTCTCTTACTCTACTTCACAAGAGACCCAGTACTTC; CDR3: CASSFSYSTSQETQYF
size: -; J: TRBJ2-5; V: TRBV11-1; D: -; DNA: TGTGCCAGCAGCTGGGCACAAGAGACCCAGTACTTC; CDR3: CASSWAQETQYF
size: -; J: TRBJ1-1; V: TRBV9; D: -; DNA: TGTGCCAGCAGCGTAGGGAACAGGGCGAGGAACACTGAAGCTTTCTTT; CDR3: CASSVGNRARNTEAFF
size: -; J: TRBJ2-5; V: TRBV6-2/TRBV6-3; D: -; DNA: TGTGCCAGCAGCCACCCAGGGGCGACCCAGTACTTC; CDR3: CASSHPGATQYF
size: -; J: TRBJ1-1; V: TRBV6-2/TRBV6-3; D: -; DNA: TGTGCCAGCAGCCCCGAGAGGAACACTGAAGCTTTCTTT; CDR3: CASSPERNTEAFF
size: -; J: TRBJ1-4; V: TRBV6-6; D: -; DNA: TGTGCCAGCAGTTACGTACAGGGTCTCGAAAAACTGTTTTTT; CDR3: CASSYVQGLEKLFF
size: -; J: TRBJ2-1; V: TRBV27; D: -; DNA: TGTGCCAGCCAAATAGCGGTCCGCTCCTACAATGAGCAGTTCTTC; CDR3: CASQIAVRSYNEQFF
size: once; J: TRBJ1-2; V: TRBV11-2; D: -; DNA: TGTGCCAGCAGCTTCGACACCTCCCGCATCTATGGCTACACCTTC; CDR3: CASSFDTSRIYGYTF
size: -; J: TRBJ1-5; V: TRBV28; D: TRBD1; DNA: TGTGCCAGCAGTTCCTTGGGGACAGGGAGACCCAATCAGCCCCAGCATTTT; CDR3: CASSSLGTGRPNQPQHF
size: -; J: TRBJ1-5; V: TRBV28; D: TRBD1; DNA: TGTGCCAGCAGTTGGACAGGGGGTAGTAATCAGCCCCAGCATTTT; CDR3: CASSWTGGSNQPQHF
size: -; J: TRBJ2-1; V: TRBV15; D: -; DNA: TGTGCCACCAGCAGAGATGAGGGCAGATTAATGTACAATGAGCAGTTCTTC; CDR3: CATSRDEGRLMYNEQFF
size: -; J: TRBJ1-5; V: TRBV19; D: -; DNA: TGTGCCAGTAGTCCCGCCCCGGGGACAAAAAATCGCAATCAGCCCCAGCATTTT; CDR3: CASSPAPGTKNRNQPQHF
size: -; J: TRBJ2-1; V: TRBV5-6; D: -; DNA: TGTGCCAGCAGCTTGTTAACCCCGGGGTCCTACAATGAGCAGTTCTTC; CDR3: CASSLLTPGSYNEQFF
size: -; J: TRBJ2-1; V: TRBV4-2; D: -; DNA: TGTGCCAGCAGCCAAGTATCTAGCGCCTACAATGAGCAGTTCTTC; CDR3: CASSQVSSAYNEQFF
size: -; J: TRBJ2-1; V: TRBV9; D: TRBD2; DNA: TGTGCCAGCAGCACTACACGGGGAGCGGGAGCGGTTCGCTCCTACAATGAGCAGTTCTTC; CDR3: CASSTTRGAGAVRSYNEQFF
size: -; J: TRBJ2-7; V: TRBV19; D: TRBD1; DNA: TGTGCCAGTAGTCTCCGGGACAGGGCCCACGAGCAGTACTTC; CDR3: CASSLRDRAHEQYF
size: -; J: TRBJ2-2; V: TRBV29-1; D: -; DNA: TGCAGCGTTCGGCCACAGGGAAACACCGGGGAGCTGTTTTTT; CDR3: CSVRPQGNTGELFF
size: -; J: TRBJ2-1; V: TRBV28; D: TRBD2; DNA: TGTGCCAGCAGTTTACCCGGGACTAGCGGGAGGGCCGTTGAGCAGTTCTTC; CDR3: CASSLPGTSGRAVEQFF
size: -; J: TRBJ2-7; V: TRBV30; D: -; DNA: TGTGCCTGGAGTATAGGGGGACCGGGCGAGCAGTACTTC; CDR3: CAWSIGGPGEQYF
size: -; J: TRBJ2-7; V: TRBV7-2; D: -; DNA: TGTGCCAGCAGCTTATCGGCGGGCCCACCCGTTCAATACGAGCAGTACTTC; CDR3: CASSLSAGPPVQYEQYF
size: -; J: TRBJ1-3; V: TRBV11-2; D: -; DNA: TGTGCCAGCAGCTTAGGTTCGTTCTCTGAGGACATATATTTT; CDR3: CASSLGSFSEDIYF
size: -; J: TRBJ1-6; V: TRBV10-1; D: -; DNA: TGCGCCAGCAGTGAGACTCCGGGTCGCTCACCCCTCCACTTT; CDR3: CASSETPGRSPLHF
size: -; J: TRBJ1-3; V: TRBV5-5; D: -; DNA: TGTGCCAGCAGCTCGGGTCCCCTGGAGGAGGCTGGAAACACCATATATTTT; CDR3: CASSSGPLEEAGNTIYF
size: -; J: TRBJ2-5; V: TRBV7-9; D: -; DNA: TGTGCCAGCAGCCTATCGACTAGGCAGGAGACCCAGTACTTC; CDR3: CASSLSTRQETQYF
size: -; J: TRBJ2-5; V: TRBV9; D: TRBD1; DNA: TGTGCCAGCAGCGTAGAAGGGGGCGGGGAGACCCAGTACTTC; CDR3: CASSVEGGGETQYF
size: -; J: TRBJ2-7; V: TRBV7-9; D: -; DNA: TGTGCCAGCAGCTTAGGCGACAGTTCCTACGAGCAGTACTTC; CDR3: CASSLGDSSYEQYF
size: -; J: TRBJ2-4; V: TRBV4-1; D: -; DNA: TGCGCCAGCAGCCAAGGGCCCAAAAACCCCCAGTACTTC; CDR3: CASSQGPKNPQYF
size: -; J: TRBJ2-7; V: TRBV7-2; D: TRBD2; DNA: TGTGCCAGCAGCTTAGCTCTAGCGGGGCCTAGGGGCGAGCAGTACTTC; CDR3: CASSLALAGPRGEQYF
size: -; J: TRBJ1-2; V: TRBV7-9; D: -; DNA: TGTGCCAGCAGCACCAGGGGTCAGGATGGCTACACCTTC; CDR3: CASSTRGQDGYTF
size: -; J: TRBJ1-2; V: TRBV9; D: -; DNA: TGTGCCAGCAGCGTAATGGGAGGGACCTATGGCTACACCTTC; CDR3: CASSVMGGTYGYTF